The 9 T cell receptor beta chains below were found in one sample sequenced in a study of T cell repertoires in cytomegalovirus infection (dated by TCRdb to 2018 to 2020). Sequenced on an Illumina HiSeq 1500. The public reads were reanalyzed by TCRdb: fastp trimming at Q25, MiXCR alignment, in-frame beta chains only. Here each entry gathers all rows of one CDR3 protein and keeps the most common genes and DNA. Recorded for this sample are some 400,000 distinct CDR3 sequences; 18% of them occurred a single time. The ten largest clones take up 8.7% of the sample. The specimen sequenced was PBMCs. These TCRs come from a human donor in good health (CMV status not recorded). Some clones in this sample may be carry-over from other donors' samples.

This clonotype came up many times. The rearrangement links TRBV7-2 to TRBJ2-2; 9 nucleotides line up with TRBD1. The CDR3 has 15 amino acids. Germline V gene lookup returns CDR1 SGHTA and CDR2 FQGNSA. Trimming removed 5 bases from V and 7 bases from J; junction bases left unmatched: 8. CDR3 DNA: TGTGCCAGCAGCCCCGGGACAGGGAGGGTCGGGGAGCTGTTTTTT. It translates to CASSPGTGRVGELFF.

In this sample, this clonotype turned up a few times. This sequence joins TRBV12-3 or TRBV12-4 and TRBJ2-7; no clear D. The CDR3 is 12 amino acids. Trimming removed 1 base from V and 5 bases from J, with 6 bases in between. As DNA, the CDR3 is TGTGCCAGCAGTTTAGAAGGGCACGAGCAGTACTTC. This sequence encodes CASSLEGHEQYF.

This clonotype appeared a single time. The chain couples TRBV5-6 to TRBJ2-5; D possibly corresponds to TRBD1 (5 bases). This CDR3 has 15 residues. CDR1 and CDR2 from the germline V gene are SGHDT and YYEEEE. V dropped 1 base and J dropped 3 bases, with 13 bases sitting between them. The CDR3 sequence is CASSLWQGSKETQYF. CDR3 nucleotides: TGTGCCAGCAGCTTGTGGCAGGGAAGTAAAGAGACCCAGTACTTC.

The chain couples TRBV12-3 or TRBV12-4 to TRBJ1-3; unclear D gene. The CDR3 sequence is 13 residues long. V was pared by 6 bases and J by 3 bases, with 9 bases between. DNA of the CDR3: TGTGCCAGCAGGCGAGATCTTGGAAACACCATATATTTT. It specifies CASRRDLGNTIYF.

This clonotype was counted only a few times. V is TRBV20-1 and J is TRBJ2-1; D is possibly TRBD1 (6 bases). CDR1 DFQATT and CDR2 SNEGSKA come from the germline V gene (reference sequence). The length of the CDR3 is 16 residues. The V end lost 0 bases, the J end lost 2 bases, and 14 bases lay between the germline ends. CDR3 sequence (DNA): TGCAGTGCTAGAGATAGGACAGACCCAGCCTACAATGAGCAGTTCTTC. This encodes CSARDRTDPAYNEQFF.

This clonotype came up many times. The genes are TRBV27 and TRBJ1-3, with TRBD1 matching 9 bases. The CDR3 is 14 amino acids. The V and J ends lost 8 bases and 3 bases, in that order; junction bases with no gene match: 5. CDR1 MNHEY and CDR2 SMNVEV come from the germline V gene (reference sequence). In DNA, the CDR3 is TGTGCCAGCGGACAGGGGCTTATTGGAAACACCATATATTTT. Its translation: CASGQGLIGNTIYF.

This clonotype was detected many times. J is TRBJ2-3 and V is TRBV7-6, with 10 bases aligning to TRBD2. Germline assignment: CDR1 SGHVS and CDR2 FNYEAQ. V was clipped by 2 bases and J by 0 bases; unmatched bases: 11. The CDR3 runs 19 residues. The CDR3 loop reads CASSLLPSGSFHSTDTQYF. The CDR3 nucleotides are TGTGCCAGCAGCTTACTTCCTAGCGGGAGTTTTCATAGCACAGATACGCAGTATTTT.

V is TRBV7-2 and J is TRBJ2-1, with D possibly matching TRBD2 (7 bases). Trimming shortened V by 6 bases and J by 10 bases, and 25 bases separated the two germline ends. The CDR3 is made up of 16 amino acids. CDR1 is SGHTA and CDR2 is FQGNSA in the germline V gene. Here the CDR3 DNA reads TGTGCCAGCAGTCAAGGGGGGGGGGGGGGCCGTCGGGAGCAGTTCTTC. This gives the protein CASSQGGGGGRREQFF.

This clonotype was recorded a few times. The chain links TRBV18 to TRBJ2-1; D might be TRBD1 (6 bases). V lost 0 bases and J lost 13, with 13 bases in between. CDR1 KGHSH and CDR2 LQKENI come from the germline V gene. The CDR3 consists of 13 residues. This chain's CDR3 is CASSPPIRTAQFF. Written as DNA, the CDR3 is TGTGCCAGCTCACCACCAATTAGGACAGCTCAGTTCTTC.